The sample holds one count of the clone carrying this T cell receptor beta chain. The sample is drawn from a study of OX40 agonist ivuxolimab in advanced cancers. Study information: An anti-OX40 (CD134) antibody with agonistic activity, ivuxolimab, was administered to patients. Partial responses were recorded for three patients, including one with hepatocellular carcinoma and two with cutaneous melanoma.

This CDR3 is 19 amino acids long. The assay was immunoSEQ multiplex PCR, and TCRdb's table has in-frame clones only and misses some. The repertoire holds 77,000 or so clones, with less than 95% as singletons. V is TRBV21-1 and J is TRBJ2-4; TRBD1, the D gene given by the table, was not confirmed from the DNA. TRBV21-1 is a listed pseudogene. Material: CD4+ or CD8+ T cells sorted from blood, obtained in a trial of the OX40 agonist ivuxolimab. The TCR sequence derives from an adult with an advanced solid tumor such as melanoma, head and neck, liver or kidney cancer. CDR3: CASSKEPRTGPLAKNIQYF. CDR3 sequence (DNA): TGTGCCAGCAGCAAGGAGCCCCGGACAGGGCCCCTAGCCAAAAACATTCAGTACTTC.